This paragraph covers one T cell receptor beta chain sequence. Germline V gene lookup returns CDR1 PRHDT and CDR2 FYEKMQ (reference sequence). Trimming removed 5 bases from V and 2 bases from J; junction bases left unmatched: 4. The CDR3 is 16 residues long. Measured with immunoSEQ multiplex PCR; TCRdb has only the in-frame clones, and not every one. The sample includes about 150,000 clones, roughly 84% seen only once; the top ten take 8.3%. The sample originates from a study of blood T cell repertoires in COVID-19. Overall study context: Material from acute and convalescent COVID-19 was sourced from the United States, Italy and Spain. In each case, the material was cDNA or gDNA derived from T cells, B-cell-depleted T cells, or PBMCs.

The Seattle site enrolled patients during active infection and followed them longitudinally. The receptor comes from a woman aged 55 to 70 with COVID-19, enrolled during active disease. V and J are TRBV13 and TRBJ2-5; TRBD2 aligns across 14 bases. Sequencing input: peripheral blood. CDR3 protein: CASSLRTSGGQETQYF. As DNA, the CDR3 is TGTGCCAGCAGCCTACGGACTAGCGGGGGGCAAGAGACCCAGTACTTC.